The present TCR beta chain was sequenced within a study of vaccination effects on CD4 cells after COVID-19. The repertoire was sequenced with immunoSEQ multiplex PCR; TCRdb's copy has only in-frame clones and lacks some. The sample shows about 66,000 clones, approximately 76% of them seen only once. To note about this clone: Its target is unknown.

Antigen-specific CD4+ T cells were first expanded with viral peptide pools by the ViraFEST assay and only then sequenced. After less than 11 days in culture, the CD4+ T cells were isolated. Participants each got two BNT162b2 or mRNA-1273 vaccine doses. Germline V gives CDR1 LGHNT, CDR2 FRNRAP. This CDR3 has 11 residues. Trimming left V 6 bases short and J 3 bases short, with 6 bases between. The origin of this receptor is a human donor who received a COVID-19 vaccine. The rearrangement uses TRBV12-5 and TRBJ2-7; TRBD2 might be the D (5 bases). Sequenced material: CD4+ T cells from PBMCs cultured with HCoV-OC43 spike peptides, taken after COVID-19 vaccination. Subset specified: HCoV-OC43 spike overlapping peptide pool stimulation. The CDR3 DNA sequence: TGTGCTAGTGGGGACTTCTACGAGCAGTACGTC. It yields the protein CASGDFYEQYV.